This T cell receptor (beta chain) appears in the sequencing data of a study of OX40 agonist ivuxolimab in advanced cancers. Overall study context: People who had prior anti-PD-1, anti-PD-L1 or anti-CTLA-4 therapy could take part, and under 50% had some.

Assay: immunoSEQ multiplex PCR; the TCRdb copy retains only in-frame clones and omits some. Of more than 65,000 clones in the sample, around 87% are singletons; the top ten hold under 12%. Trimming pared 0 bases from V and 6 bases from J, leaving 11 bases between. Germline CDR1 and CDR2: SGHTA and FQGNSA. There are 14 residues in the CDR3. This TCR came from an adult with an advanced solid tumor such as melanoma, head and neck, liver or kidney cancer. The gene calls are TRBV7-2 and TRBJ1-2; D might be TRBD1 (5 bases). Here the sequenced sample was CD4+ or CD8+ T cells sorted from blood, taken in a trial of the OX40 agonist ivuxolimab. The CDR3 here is CASSLASGTNGYTF. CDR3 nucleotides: TGTGCCAGCAGCTTAGCCTCAGGGACGAATGGCTACACCTTC.